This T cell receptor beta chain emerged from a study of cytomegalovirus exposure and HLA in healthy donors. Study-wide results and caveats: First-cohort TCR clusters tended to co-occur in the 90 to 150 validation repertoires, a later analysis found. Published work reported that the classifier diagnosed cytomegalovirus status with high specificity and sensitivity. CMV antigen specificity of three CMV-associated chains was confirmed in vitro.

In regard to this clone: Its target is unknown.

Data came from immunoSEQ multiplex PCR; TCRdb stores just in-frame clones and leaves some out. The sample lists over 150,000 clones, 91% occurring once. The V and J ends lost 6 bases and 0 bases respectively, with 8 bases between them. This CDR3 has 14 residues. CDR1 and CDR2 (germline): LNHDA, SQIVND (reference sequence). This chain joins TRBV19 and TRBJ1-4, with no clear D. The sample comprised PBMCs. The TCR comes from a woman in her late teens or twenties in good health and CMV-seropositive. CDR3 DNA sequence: TGTGCCAGTAGCTTATTTGCAACTAATGAAAAACTGTTTTTT. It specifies CASSLFATNEKLFF.